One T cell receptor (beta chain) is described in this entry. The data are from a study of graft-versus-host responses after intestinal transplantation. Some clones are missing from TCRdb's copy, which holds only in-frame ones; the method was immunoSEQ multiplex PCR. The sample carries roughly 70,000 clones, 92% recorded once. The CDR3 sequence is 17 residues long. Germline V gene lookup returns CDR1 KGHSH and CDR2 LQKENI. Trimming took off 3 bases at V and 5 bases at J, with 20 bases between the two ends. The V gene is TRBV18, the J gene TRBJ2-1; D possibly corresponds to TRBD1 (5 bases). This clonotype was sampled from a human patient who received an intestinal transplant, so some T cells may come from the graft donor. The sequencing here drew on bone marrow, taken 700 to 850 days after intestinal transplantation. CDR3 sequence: CASSPQGMRNPDNEQFF. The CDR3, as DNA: TGTGCCAGCTCACCCCAGGGTATGCGTAATCCGGACAATGAGCAGTTCTTC. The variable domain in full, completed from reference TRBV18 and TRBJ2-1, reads NAGVMQNPRHLVRRRGQEARLRCSPMKGHSHVYWYRQLPEEGLKFMVYLQKENIIDESGMPKERFSAEFPKEGPSILRIQQVVRGDSAAYFCASSPQGMRNPDNEQFFGPGTRLTVL.